This record covers a single T cell receptor (beta chain). This clone appeared a single time. No antigen is known for it. The input lacks base qualities; no much larger clone sits a single base away. This entry is derived from a study of shared clonotypes between healthy human individuals (dated by TCRdb to 2018 to 2021). Describing the broader study: The cohort included three men and two women between 18 and 49 years of age. For each donor, CD4 naive and CD4 memory were each run on three plates, CD8 naive on two plates, and CD8 memory on one plate. Blood TCR repertoires of roughly 5 healthy adults were deeply sequenced to estimate repertoire size and the extent of clonotype sharing between individuals. To increase sequencing depth and limit assay-specific biases, TCR repertoire library preparation and sequencing were carried out by different laboratories using diverse techniques. Leukapheresis yielded between about 0.94 and 9.5 billion PBMCs per donor. The paper as a whole reports these results and caveats: Naive subsets generally had larger estimated clonotype richness than memory subsets did. Because the study included only a small number of donors, the genetic and exposure-history diversity represented was limited. Sampling was restricted to blood, and TCR repertoires in tissue are likely to differ from TCR repertoires in blood. Even with the large sequencing depth, rarefaction of the sorted-subset datasets indicated that sequencing was incomplete. Compared with non-shared clonotypes, clonotypes shared by all four sorted-subset donors had higher generation probabilities. Across a handful of donors, about 4.5% of naive CD4, approximately 3.6% of naive CD8, around 2.1% of memory CD4, and around 0.4% of memory CD8 clonotypes were shared. Based on pairwise subsampling, the degree of clonotype sharing among donors was expected to be affected by sequencing depth.

The germline V gene sets CDR1 to MNHEY and CDR2 to SVGAGI. V is cut by 9 bases and J by 5 bases, and the space between the germline ends is 11 bases. Its CDR3 holds 12 amino acids, cysteine through phenylalanine. The kept DNA is CDR3 alone, 36 bases in frame from the first base. Donors were healthy HIV-negative adults with no recently reported acute infections or vaccinations. Every donor was a Caucasian adult living in Nashville, Tennessee, USA. CD4+ T cells were enriched by magnetic negative selection; naive cells were then positively selected on CD45RA, and the negative fraction formed the memory subset. After blood collection by leukapheresis, PBMCs were isolated using Ficoll-Histopaque density gradient centrifugation and then cryopreserved in the vapor phase of liquid nitrogen. Analytical flow cytometry was used to check the purity and quantity of every magnetically sorted T cell population. Genomic DNA was isolated from each sorted fraction and quantified by UV absorbance on a Nanodrop 2000c.

Using the deep immunoSEQ assay, TCR CDR3 regions were amplified from genomic DNA by multiplex PCR. Extracted genomic DNA from each cell subset was spread evenly across all wells of several immunoSEQ 96-well plates, with each plate serving as a replicate. For sorted subsets, 200 to 250 ng of genomic DNA, equivalent to tens of thousands of T cell genomes, went into each replicate PCR. Purified libraries were measured with a Qubit 3.0 fluorometer, size-checked on a Bioanalyzer 2100, and measured again with the KAPA Library Quantification kit. A separate single-read 150-cycle Illumina NextSeq 550 flow cell was used to sequence each immunoSEQ 96-well plate. The source study handled its data this way. The immunoSEQ output contained only junctional sequences without quality scores, so filtering could not match that applied to full-length reads. To assign V/J genes and CDR3, sequences were annotated using PyIR, a Python wrapper for IgBLAST v1.9, with IMGT germline references. Reads were removed for weak V/J assignments (E-value above 1e-6), missing CDR3, stop codons, out-of-frame junctions, or ambiguous translated residues. A V3J clonotype was defined by an identical inferred V gene, J gene, and CDR3 amino acid sequence. Percentage overlap between repertoires was calculated by dividing the number of shared unique clonotypes by the size of the smaller repertoire. Richness of each repertoire was evaluated using RTK rarefaction, the Chao1 estimator, and Recon v2.1 estimates of unobserved clonotypes. For all TCRbeta clonotypes obtained by the gDNA method from a few donors, generation probabilities were computed with OLGA. TCRdb's version of the immuneACCESS table is confined to in-frame rearrangements and falls short of the full clone set. An unresolved V gene accounts for under half of the shortfall where checked; the remainder is of unknown origin. The DNA was the basis for D and trimming; V, J and clone size are from that table. Recorded for this sample are around 2.5 million clones; 93% of them occurred a single time. Together, the top ten hold about 0.38% of the sample.

Recombination connected TRBV6-5 to TRBJ1-5, with no confident D gene call. This receptor was taken from a young man in good health. Some clones in this sample may be carry-over from other donors' samples. The specimen was naive CD4+ T cells from PBMCs. The meaning of the sample's cell subset or site label: CD45RA+ positively selected. The DNA sequence is TGTGCCAGTGGACGCGGTGATCAGCCCCAGCATTTT. Translated, this gives CASGRGDQPQHF.